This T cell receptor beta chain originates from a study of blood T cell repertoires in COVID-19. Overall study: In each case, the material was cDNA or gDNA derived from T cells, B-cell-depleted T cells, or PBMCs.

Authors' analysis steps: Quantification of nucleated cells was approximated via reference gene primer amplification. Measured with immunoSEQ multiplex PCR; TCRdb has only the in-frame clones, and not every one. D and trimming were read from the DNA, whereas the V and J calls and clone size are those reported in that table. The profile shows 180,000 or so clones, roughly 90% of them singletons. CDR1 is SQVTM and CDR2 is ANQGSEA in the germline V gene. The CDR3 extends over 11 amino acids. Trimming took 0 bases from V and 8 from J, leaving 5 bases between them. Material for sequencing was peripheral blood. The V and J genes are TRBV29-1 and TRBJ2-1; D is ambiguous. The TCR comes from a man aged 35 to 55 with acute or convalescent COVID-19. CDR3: CSVEDRYEQFF. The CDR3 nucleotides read TGCAGCGTTGAAGACCGGTATGAGCAGTTCTTC.